This TCR beta chain emerged from a study of control samples from healthy donors and cancer patients (dated by TCRdb to 2020 to 2022). Between the V and J ends, shortened by 2 bases and 0 bases respectively, the junction contains 11 bases. The CDR3 starts with the cysteine, ends with the phenylalanine, and has 15 residues. Only the CDR3 region is kept as DNA, spanning 45 bases read in frame from base 1. Taken from the germline V gene (reference sequence), the CDR1 and CDR2 loops are SGHKS and YYEKEE. Library method: the immunoSEQ multiplex PCR assay. The clones in this table, taken by TCRdb from immuneACCESS, are in-frame only. Not every clone is retained; where verified, under half of the shortfall comes from an unresolved V gene, and the cause of the rest is unknown. In this sample the table shows fewer than 60,000 clones, about 90% of which occur a single time. Of the sample, approximately 12% is held by the ten largest clones.

This clone was found once. Its antigen remains unidentified. It has no much larger one-base neighbor in the sample; base qualities were not kept. The sequenced sample was PBMCs. This receptor chain uses TRBV5-5 and TRBJ1-2, with no reliable assignment of the D segment. This receptor was identified in a woman between 55 and 75 years old with lung cancer. The bases read TGTGCCAGCAGCTTAACGCAGCCCACTAACTATGGCTACACCTTC. Translation gives CASSLTQPTNYGYTF.